A selection of T cell receptor beta chains follows, all from one sample in a study of response to subunit inactivated influenza vaccine. TCRdb re-called the RT-PCR reads with MiXCR, one entry per CDR3 protein. Altogether about 800,000 distinct CDR3 sequences are present, approximately 22% being singletons, with the ten largest covering roughly 10%. Sequenced material: PBMCs from blood, taken around 5 days after vaccination. Receptors were obtained from a man aged 50 to 59 who received an inactivated influenza vaccine. Both conserved end residues are part of each CDR3. D genes are given only for firm matches. A clone size is listed for some rows: how often the clone was seen (once, few, many), or a class if it is expanded.

abundance: few; j_gene: TRBJ2-2; v_gene: TRBV5-6; d_gene: -; CDR3aa: CASSRGDTFTGELFF; CDR3nt: TGTGCCAGCAGCCGGGGGGACACCTTCACCGGGGAGCTGTTTTTT
abundance: -; j_gene: TRBJ1-1; v_gene: TRBV6-5; d_gene: -; CDR3aa: CASSFRARQDTEAFF; CDR3nt: TGTGCCAGCAGTTTCCGGGCTCGGCAGGACACTGAAGCTTTCTTT
abundance: few; j_gene: TRBJ1-5; v_gene: TRBV29-1; d_gene: TRBD1; CDR3aa: CSVESGTAFRVSNQPQHF; CDR3nt: TGCAGCGTTGAGTCCGGGACAGCTTTTCGAGTTAGCAATCAGCCCCAGCATTTT
abundance: -; j_gene: TRBJ2-5; v_gene: TRBV5-1; d_gene: -; CDR3aa: CASRGIVGETQYF; CDR3nt: TGCGCCAGCAGAGGGATCGTTGGAGAGACCCAGTACTTC
abundance: few; j_gene: TRBJ1-2; v_gene: TRBV3-1; d_gene: TRBD1; CDR3aa: CASSQGGQNYGYTF; CDR3nt: TGTGCCAGCAGCCAGGGGGGACAGAACTATGGCTACACCTTC
abundance: few; j_gene: TRBJ2-3; v_gene: TRBV20-1; d_gene: TRBD2; CDR3aa: CSASASGRSAGTQYF; CDR3nt: TGCAGTGCTAGCGCTAGCGGGAGAAGTGCGGGTACGCAGTATTTT
abundance: -; j_gene: TRBJ1-2; v_gene: TRBV29-1; d_gene: -; CDR3aa: CSVVTLLGVNYGYTF; CDR3nt: TGCAGCGTTGTGACCTTGCTAGGGGTTAACTATGGCTACACCTTC
abundance: -; j_gene: TRBJ2-1; v_gene: TRBV30; d_gene: -; CDR3aa: CAWSEDEQFF; CDR3nt: TGTGCCTGGAGTGAGGATGAGCAGTTCTTC
abundance: few; j_gene: TRBJ1-4; v_gene: TRBV6-1; d_gene: TRBD1; CDR3aa: CASSDRQGREKLFF; CDR3nt: TGTGCCAGCAGTGACCGACAGGGACGGGAAAAACTGTTTTTT
abundance: few; j_gene: TRBJ1-2; v_gene: TRBV7-2; d_gene: -; CDR3aa: CASSLDPVSYGYTF; CDR3nt: TGTGCCAGCAGCTTAGATCCGGTTTCATATGGCTACACCTTC
abundance: -; j_gene: TRBJ2-1; v_gene: TRBV18; d_gene: -; CDR3aa: CASSPDSLSRLFF; CDR3nt: TGTGCCAGCTCACCGGACAGTCTCTCCCGTTTGTTCTTC
abundance: few; j_gene: TRBJ2-7; v_gene: TRBV6-1; d_gene: -; CDR3aa: CASRGQQAYEQYF; CDR3nt: TGTGCCAGCAGAGGTCAGCAAGCCTACGAGCAGTACTTC
abundance: few; j_gene: TRBJ2-5; v_gene: TRBV29-1; d_gene: TRBD2; CDR3aa: CSWRPAGGRETQYF; CDR3nt: TGCAGCTGGAGACCAGCGGGGGGGCGGGAGACCCAGTACTTC
abundance: many; j_gene: TRBJ2-2; v_gene: TRBV20-1; d_gene: -; CDR3aa: CSARDRGIGELFF; CDR3nt: TGCAGTGCTAGAGATAGGGGTATCGGGGAGCTGTTTTTT
abundance: -; j_gene: TRBJ1-5; v_gene: TRBV6-2/TRBV6-3; d_gene: TRBD1; CDR3aa: CASSYAGDRGRGQPQHF; CDR3nt: TGTGCCAGCAGTTACGCGGGAGATAGGGGGCGCGGACAGCCCCAGCATTTT
abundance: few; j_gene: TRBJ2-1; v_gene: TRBV12-3/TRBV12-4; d_gene: TRBD2; CDR3aa: CASSLSAGGGQFF; CDR3nt: TGTGCCAGCAGTTTATCAGCGGGAGGGGGGCAGTTCTTC
abundance: -; j_gene: TRBJ2-7; v_gene: TRBV5-1; d_gene: TRBD1; CDR3aa: CASTLAGPGQGYYEQYF; CDR3nt: TGCGCCAGCACCTTAGCTGGGCCGGGACAGGGATACTACGAGCAGTACTTC
abundance: -; j_gene: TRBJ2-5; v_gene: TRBV24-1; d_gene: TRBD1; CDR3aa: CATSEPTGGLEETQYF; CDR3nt: TGTGCCACCAGTGAACCGACAGGGGGATTAGAGGAGACCCAGTACTTC
abundance: -; j_gene: TRBJ2-1; v_gene: TRBV6-5; d_gene: TRBD2; CDR3aa: CASSYSSGRANGNEQFF; CDR3nt: TGTGCCAGCAGTTACTCTAGCGGGAGGGCCAATGGCAATGAGCAGTTCTTC
abundance: -; j_gene: TRBJ2-7; v_gene: TRBV18; d_gene: -; CDR3aa: CASSSGILGESPYEQYF; CDR3nt: TGTGCCAGCTCATCCGGGATTTTGGGGGAATCCCCTTACGAGCAGTACTTC
abundance: -; j_gene: TRBJ2-7; v_gene: TRBV29-1; d_gene: -; CDR3aa: CSVGDGPYEQYF; CDR3nt: TGCAGCGTTGGAGACGGCCCCTACGAGCAGTACTTC
abundance: -; j_gene: TRBJ1-3; v_gene: TRBV30; d_gene: -; CDR3aa: CAWSVPGQLHGNTIYF; CDR3nt: TGTGCCTGGAGTGTTCCGGGCCAGCTGCATGGAAACACCATATATTTT
abundance: many; j_gene: TRBJ1-2; v_gene: TRBV12-3/TRBV12-4; d_gene: -; CDR3aa: CASSLRGAYGYTF; CDR3nt: TGTGCCAGCAGTTTAAGGGGGGCCTATGGCTACACCTTC
abundance: few; j_gene: TRBJ2-1; v_gene: TRBV2; d_gene: TRBD1; CDR3aa: CASRLRQGPPYNEQFF; CDR3nt: TGTGCCAGCAGACTCAGACAGGGGCCACCTTACAATGAGCAGTTCTTC